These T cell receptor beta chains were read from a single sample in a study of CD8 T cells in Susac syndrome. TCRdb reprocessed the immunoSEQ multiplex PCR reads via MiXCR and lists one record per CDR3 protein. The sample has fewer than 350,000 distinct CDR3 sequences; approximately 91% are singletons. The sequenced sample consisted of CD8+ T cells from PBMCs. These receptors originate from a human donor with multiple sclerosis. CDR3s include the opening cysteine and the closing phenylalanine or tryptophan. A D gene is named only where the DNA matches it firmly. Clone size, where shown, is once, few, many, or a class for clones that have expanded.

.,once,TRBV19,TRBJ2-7,TGTGCCAGTAGTATAGGTCCAGCGGTTCCCTACGAGCAGTACTTC,CASSIGPAVPYEQYF
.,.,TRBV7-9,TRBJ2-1,TGTGCCAGCAGCCTAGCCTCGGACCCCACAGAGTTCTTC,CASSLASDPTEFF
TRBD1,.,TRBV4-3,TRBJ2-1,TGCGCCAGCAGCGGGACAGTGAGAAATGAGCAGTTCTTC,CASSGTVRNEQFF
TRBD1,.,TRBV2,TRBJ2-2,TGTGCCAGCAGTGGCAGCCCCCGGGACAGGGGGCACGACACCGGGGAGCTGTTTTTT,CASSGSPRDRGHDTGELFF
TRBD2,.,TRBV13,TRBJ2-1,TGTGCCAGCTCGGGGGGGCCATACAATGAGCAGTTCTTC,CASSGGPYNEQFF
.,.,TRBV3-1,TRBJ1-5,TGTGCCAGCAGCCAAGAACCGGGTGGCCATCAGCCCCAGCATTTT,CASSQEPGGHQPQHF
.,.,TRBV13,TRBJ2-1,TGTGCCAGCAGACGATACAATGAGCAGTTCTTC,CASRRYNEQFF
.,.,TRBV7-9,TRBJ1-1,TGTGCCAGCAGCTTAGAGGTGGAACCTGAAGCTTTCTTT,CASSLEVEPEAFF
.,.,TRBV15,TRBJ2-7,TGTGCCACCAGCAAGCAACAGGGCGGCTACGAGCAGTACTTC,CATSKQQGGYEQYF
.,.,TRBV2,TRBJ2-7,TGTGCCAGCATGGCAGGGGTGCGCTACGAGCAGTACTTC,CASMAGVRYEQYF
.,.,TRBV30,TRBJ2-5,TGTGCCTGGAGTGTTGGTTTCAGTGAAACAGCCAGGCAACAAGAGACCCAGTACTTC,CAWSVGFSETARQQETQYF
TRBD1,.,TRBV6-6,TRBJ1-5,TGTGCCAGCAGTTCGCCGGGACAGGGAGGCCATCAGCCCCAGCATTTT,CASSSPGQGGHQPQHF
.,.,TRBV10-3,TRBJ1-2,TGTGCCATCAGTGAGTCAGTCGGTCTGAATGGCTACACCTTC,CAISESVGLNGYTF
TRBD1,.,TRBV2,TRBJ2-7,TGTGCCACCAGAGGACAGGGGGCGAATTACGAGCAGTACTTC,CATRGQGANYEQYF
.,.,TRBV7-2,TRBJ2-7,TGTGCCAGCAGCCCCTTAGGGGGGGGCTCCTACGAGCAGTACTTC,CASSPLGGGSYEQYF
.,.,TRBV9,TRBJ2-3,TGTGCCAGCAGCGTAGTTTCACAAACAGATACGCAGTATTTT,CASSVVSQTDTQYF